A single T cell receptor beta chain is shown here with its context. This specimen comes from a study of blood T cell repertoires in COVID-19. TCRdb's copy holds only in-frame clones and misses some; the assay was immunoSEQ multiplex PCR. The repertoire holds around 86,000 clones, with roughly 82% as singletons. Trimming stripped 0 bases from V and 2 bases from J, with 10 bases between. This CDR3 spans 15 amino acids. Germline assignment: CDR1 SGHRS and CDR2 YFSETQ. The chain couples TRBV5-1 to TRBJ2-3; D gene unclear. The sample was peripheral blood. The TCR comes from a human donor in a cohort sampled during active COVID-19. The CDR3 region is CASSLDPAVTDTQYF. CDR3 nucleotide sequence: TGCGCCAGCAGCTTGGACCCGGCGGTCACAGATACGCAGTATTTT. Together with reference TRBV5-1 and TRBJ2-3, the CDR3 gives the full variable domain: KAGVTQTPRYLIKTRGQQVTLSCSPISGHRSVSWYQQTPGQGLQFLFEYFSETQRNKGNFPGRFSGRQFSNSRSEMNVSTLELGDSALYLCASSLDPAVTDTQYFGPGTRLTVL.